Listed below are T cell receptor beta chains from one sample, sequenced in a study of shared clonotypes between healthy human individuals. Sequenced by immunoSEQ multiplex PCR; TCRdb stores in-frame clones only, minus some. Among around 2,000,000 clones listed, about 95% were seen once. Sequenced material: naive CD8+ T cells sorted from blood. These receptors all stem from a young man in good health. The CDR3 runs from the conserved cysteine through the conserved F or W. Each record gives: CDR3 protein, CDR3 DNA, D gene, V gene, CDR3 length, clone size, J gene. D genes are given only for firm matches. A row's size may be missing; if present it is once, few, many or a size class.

cdr3_aa: CASSFQEGFSEAFF
cdr3_nt: TGTGCCAGCAGTTTCCAGGAGGGGTTTTCGGAAGCTTTCTTT
d_call: -
v_call: TRBV6-5
cdr3_length: 14
clone_size: -
j_call: TRBJ1-1

cdr3_aa: CASSYSTANTEAFF
cdr3_nt: TGTGCCAGCAGCTATTCGACAGCGAACACTGAAGCTTTCTTT
d_call: -
v_call: TRBV11-2
cdr3_length: 14
clone_size: -
j_call: TRBJ1-1

cdr3_aa: CASSLLLAGGVDEQFF
cdr3_nt: TGTGCCAGCAGTTTACTGCTAGCGGGGGGTGTCGATGAGCAGTTCTTC
d_call: TRBD2
v_call: TRBV27
cdr3_length: 16
clone_size: -
j_call: TRBJ2-1

cdr3_aa: CASSFGATGDEQYF
cdr3_nt: TGTGCCAGCAGCTTCGGAGCGACAGGGGACGAGCAGTACTTC
d_call: TRBD1
v_call: TRBV7-3
cdr3_length: 14
clone_size: -
j_call: TRBJ2-7

cdr3_aa: CASSQGTGLLLNTEAFF
cdr3_nt: TGTGCCAGCAGCCAGGGGACAGGACTCCTTTTGAACACTGAAGCTTTCTTT
d_call: TRBD1
v_call: TRBV14
cdr3_length: 17
clone_size: -
j_call: TRBJ1-1

cdr3_aa: CASSFLTEAFF
cdr3_nt: TGTGCCAGCAGCTTTTTGACTGAAGCTTTCTTT
d_call: -
v_call: TRBV5-6
cdr3_length: 11
clone_size: -
j_call: TRBJ1-1

cdr3_aa: CASSQAPGYQETQYF
cdr3_nt: TGTGCCAGCAGCCAAGCCCCGGGTTACCAAGAGACCCAGTACTTC
d_call: -
v_call: TRBV4-2
cdr3_length: 15
clone_size: -
j_call: TRBJ2-5

cdr3_aa: CASSWGLQENTF
cdr3_nt: TGTGCCAGCAGTTGGGGGCTACAGGAGAACACCTTC
d_call: -
v_call: TRBV6-1
cdr3_length: 12
clone_size: -
j_call: TRBJ1-2

cdr3_aa: CASSLSYGQAFYEQYF
cdr3_nt: TGTGCCAGCAGTTTATCATACGGACAGGCATTCTACGAGCAGTACTTC
d_call: TRBD1
v_call: TRBV27
cdr3_length: 16
clone_size: once
j_call: TRBJ2-7

cdr3_aa: CASTRRHAANTEAFF
cdr3_nt: TGTGCCAGCACCAGACGCCACGCGGCGAACACTGAAGCTTTCTTT
d_call: -
v_call: TRBV5-4
cdr3_length: 15
clone_size: -
j_call: TRBJ1-1

cdr3_aa: CASSPPGSPLHF
cdr3_nt: TGTGCCAGCAGCCCCCCGGGGTCACCCCTCCACTTT
d_call: -
v_call: TRBV27
cdr3_length: 12
clone_size: few
j_call: TRBJ1-6

cdr3_aa: CASSPVGSNYNEQFF
cdr3_nt: TGCGCCAGCAGCCCGGTCGGGAGTAACTACAATGAGCAGTTCTTC
d_call: -
v_call: TRBV4-1
cdr3_length: 15
clone_size: -
j_call: TRBJ2-1

cdr3_aa: CASSTRGPGEQYF
cdr3_nt: TGTGCCAGCAGCACCCGGGGGCCGGGGGAGCAGTACTTC
d_call: -
v_call: TRBV13
cdr3_length: 13
clone_size: -
j_call: TRBJ2-7

cdr3_aa: CASRIGDLGGYEQYF
cdr3_nt: TGTGCCAGCAGAATCGGGGACTTGGGGGGTTACGAGCAGTACTTC
d_call: -
v_call: TRBV28
cdr3_length: 15
clone_size: -
j_call: TRBJ2-7

cdr3_aa: CASSSITGTENYEQYF
cdr3_nt: TGTGCCAGCAGTTCGATTACCGGGACAGAGAACTACGAGCAGTACTTC
d_call: TRBD1
v_call: TRBV6-5
cdr3_length: 16
clone_size: -
j_call: TRBJ2-7

cdr3_aa: CASKGLKDEQFF
cdr3_nt: TGTGCCAGCAAGGGGCTGAAGGACGAGCAGTTCTTC
d_call: -
v_call: TRBV9
cdr3_length: 12
clone_size: -
j_call: TRBJ2-1